These T cell receptor beta chains were read from a single sample in a study of cytomegalovirus exposure and HLA in healthy donors. The data were produced by immunoSEQ multiplex PCR, yet TCRdb's version contains in-frame clones alone and is incomplete. The sample lists 75,000 to 95,000 clones, 60% to 80% occurring once. Sequencing was carried out using PBMCs. All receptors derive from a woman in her thirties in good health and CMV-seronegative. CDR3s include the opening cysteine and the closing phenylalanine or tryptophan. A D gene is named only where the DNA matches it firmly. Clone size, where shown, is once, few, many, or a class for clones that have expanded.

v_gene	j_gene	abundance	d_gene	CDR3aa	CDR3nt
TRBV5-4	TRBJ2-5	few	.	CASSPSLLGGETQYF	TGTGCCAGCAGCCCGAGCCTTTTAGGGGGAGAGACCCAGTACTTC
TRBV5-4	TRBJ1-2	.	TRBD1	CASSARDRPNYGYTF	TGTGCCAGCAGCGCCCGGGACAGACCTAACTATGGCTACACCTTC
TRBV29-1	TRBJ1-2	few	TRBD1	CSVYPLIRRTGRPYGYTF	TGCAGCGTGTACCCTTTAATCCGTCGGACAGGGCGACCCTATGGCTACACCTTC
TRBV6-6	TRBJ2-5	.	.	CASSRQVQETQYF	TGTGCCAGCAGTCGACAGGTTCAAGAGACCCAGTACTTC
TRBV27	TRBJ1-4	.	TRBD1	CASSLSGQGGANEKLFF	TGTGCCAGCAGTTTATCTGGACAGGGGGGTGCTAATGAAAAACTGTTTTTT
TRBV4-2	TRBJ2-7	.	.	CASSHQGTYEQYF	TGTGCCAGCAGCCATCAGGGGACCTACGAGCAGTACTTC
TRBV7-2	TRBJ2-7	.	TRBD2	CASSLGLAGATSYEQYF	TGTGCCAGCAGCTTAGGACTAGCGGGCGCGACCTCCTACGAGCAGTACTTC
TRBV5-1	TRBJ1-3	.	.	CASSRDTGNTIYF	TGCGCCAGCAGCAGGGACACTGGAAACACCATATATTTT
TRBV28	TRBJ1-6	.	.	CASSFSNSPLHF	TGTGCCAGCAGTTTCTCTAATTCACCCCTCCACTTT
TRBV6-1	TRBJ2-3	.	.	CASSAGPDTQYF	TGTGCCAGCAGCGCAGGTCCAGATACGCAGTATTTT
TRBV5-6	TRBJ2-2	.	.	CASSPGTLTGELFF	TGTGCCAGCAGCCCCGGGACACTTACCGGGGAGCTGTTTTTT
TRBV4-1	TRBJ1-1	.	.	CASSSVLIAEAFF	TGCGCCAGCAGCTCCGTACTTATCGCTGAAGCTTTCTTT
TRBV7-7	TRBJ2-5	.	.	CASSFTSGPRGQETQYF	TGTGCCAGCAGCTTTACAAGCGGGCCTCGTGGCCAAGAGACCCAGTACTTC
TRBV7-9	TRBJ1-2	.	.	CASSPGQYFYGYTF	TGTGCCAGCAGCCCAGGACAGTATTTCTATGGCTACACCTTC
TRBV6-6	TRBJ1-5	.	.	CASSYSHFGPQHF	TGTGCCAGCAGTTACTCCCACTTTGGGCCCCAGCATTTT
TRBV7-9	TRBJ1-5	.	TRBD1	CASSAGTGQQPQHF	TGTGCCAGCAGCGCCGGGACAGGGCAGCAGCCCCAGCATTTT
TRBV5-1	TRBJ1-4	.	TRBD1	CASSLGTVGEKLFF	TGCGCCAGCAGCCTGGGGACAGTCGGTGAAAAACTGTTTTTT
TRBV19	TRBJ1-6	.	TRBD1	CASSLGQGANNSPLHF	TGTGCCAGTAGTCTTGGACAGGGGGCAAATAATTCACCCCTCCACTTT
TRBV6-5	TRBJ2-7	.	TRBD2	CASTPTSGVYEQYF	TGTGCCAGCACCCCGACTAGCGGGGTATACGAGCAGTACTTC
TRBV4-1	TRBJ1-4	.	TRBD1	CASSRGQGAGPKEKLFF	TGCGCCAGCAGCCGAGGACAGGGGGCAGGTCCGAAGGAAAAACTGTTTTTT
TRBV6-4	TRBJ2-3	.	.	CASSNSARGADTQYF	TGTGCCAGCAGTAATTCAGCACGGGGAGCAGATACGCAGTATTTT
TRBV5-1	TRBJ2-7	.	.	CASSLHREQYF	TGCGCCAGCAGCCTCCACCGGGAGCAGTACTTC
TRBV28	TRBJ1-2	.	TRBD1	CASSSRTGGSNYGYTF	TGTGCCAGCAGTTCCCGGACAGGGGGCTCGAACTATGGCTACACCTTC
TRBV28	TRBJ2-7	.	TRBD1	CASSSPGQGASEQYF	TGTGCCAGCAGCTCCCCGGGACAGGGGGCGAGCGAGCAGTACTTC
TRBV28	TRBJ1-1	.	.	CASGRGNTEAFF	TGTGCCAGTGGCAGGGGGAACACTGAAGCTTTCTTT
TRBV10-3	TRBJ2-1	.	TRBD2	CAIKAGLGNEQFF	TGTGCCATCAAAGCGGGGCTCGGGAATGAGCAGTTCTTC
TRBV29-1	TRBJ2-1	.	.	CSVSFGGDSYNEQFF	TGCAGCGTTTCCTTCGGGGGAGACTCCTACAATGAGCAGTTCTTC